The clone carrying this TCR beta chain has ten or more counts. Via MiXCR, TCRdb re-called the 5' RACE reads, giving one row per CDR3 protein. The sample includes hundreds of thousands of distinct CDR3 sequences, 20% to 25% of them seen just once. The sample originates from a study of T-cell memory formation after mild COVID-19. For the study at large: TCR clustering was largely donor specific.

Sequencing was performed on PBMCs or a T cell subset sorted from them (not recorded which). The source of this sequence is a man younger than 35 who had mild COVID-19 (a few samples of this study predate the infection). Cell type and time point are not known.

The CDR3 sequence: CASRVLAGGPVDTQYF. The CDR3 nucleotides are TGTGCCAGCAGGGTACTAGCGGGGGGGCCGGTAGATACGCAGTATTTT. V gene TRBV12-3 or TRBV12-4 combines with J gene TRBJ2-3; 13 positions match TRBD2. The trim removed 6 bases at V and 5 bases at J, leaving 8 bases unmatched. The CDR3 is 16 residues long.